This T cell receptor beta chain was recovered during a study of blood T cells in healthy people across ages. Whole-study findings and limits: Roughly linear declines in TCR beta diversity per million T cells occurred with age. There was no known CMV status for donors, so expanded clonotype changes were possibly confounded.

Every sample gave at least 6 micrograms of total RNA when it was extracted. About this clonotype itself: Its antigen remains unidentified.

Primed by a sample-barcoded 5' primer and a J-beta primer mix, a second PCR proceeded for roughly 7 to 11 cycles. TCRdb reprocessed the 5' RACE reads with MiXCR, giving one entry per CDR3 protein. The sample lists more than 500,000 distinct CDR3 sequences, roughly a quarter occurring once. This CDR3 region has 13 residues. This sample also belongs to another study, concerning T cells of mothers and their children. That investigation notes: From each mother came over 8 million TCR beta CDR3 reads, and from each child came a few million.

This rearrangement joins TRBV12-3 or TRBV12-4 to TRBJ2-5; no clear D. Near its end, the DNA agrees better with TRBJ2-1, so the J call may be wrong. This receptor was identified in a boy aged 2 to 9 in good health. Source material: blood. Here the CDR3 DNA reads TGTGCCAGCAGTTGGGCTCCCGCGGATGAGCAGTTCTTC. Translated, it gives CASSWAPADEQFF.